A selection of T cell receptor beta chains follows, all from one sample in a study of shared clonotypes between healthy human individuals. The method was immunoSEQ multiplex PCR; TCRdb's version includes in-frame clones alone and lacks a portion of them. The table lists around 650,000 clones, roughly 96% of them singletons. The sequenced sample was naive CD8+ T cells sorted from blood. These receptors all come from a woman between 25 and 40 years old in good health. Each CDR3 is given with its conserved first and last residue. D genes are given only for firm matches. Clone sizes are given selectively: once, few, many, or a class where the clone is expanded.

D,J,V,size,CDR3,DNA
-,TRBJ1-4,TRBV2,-,CASSWTRSNEKLFF,TGTGCCAGCAGTTGGACACGCTCTAATGAAAAACTGTTTTTT
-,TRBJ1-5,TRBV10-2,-,CASSDSIGGNQPQHF,TGCGCCAGCAGTGATTCTATAGGGGGCAATCAGCCCCAGCATTTT
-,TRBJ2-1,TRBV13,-,CASSLGKGEWNEQFF,TGTGCCAGCAGCTTAGGTAAAGGGGAGTGGAATGAGCAGTTCTTC
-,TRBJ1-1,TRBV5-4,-,CASSSDTPEAFF,TGTGCCAGCAGCTCGGACACCCCTGAAGCTTTCTTT
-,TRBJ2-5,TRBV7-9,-,CASSWGSDGTQYF,TGTGCCAGCAGCTGGGGCAGCGACGGGACCCAGTACTTC
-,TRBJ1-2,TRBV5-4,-,CASSLGGAGGYTF,TGTGCCAGCAGCTTGGGGGGCGCTGGGGGCTACACCTTC
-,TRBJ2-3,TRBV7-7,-,CASSLEQSTDTQYF,TGTGCCAGCAGCTTAGAACAGAGCACAGATACGCAGTATTTT
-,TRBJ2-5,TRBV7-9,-,CASSPRRRVETQYF,TGTGCCAGCAGCCCACGCAGACGGGTAGAGACCCAGTACTTC
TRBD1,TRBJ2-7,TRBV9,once,CASSVGGQGTGEQYF,TGTGCCAGCAGCGTAGGGGGACAGGGGACGGGTGAGCAGTACTTC
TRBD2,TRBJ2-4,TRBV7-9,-,CASSSPEGGIQYF,TGTGCCAGCAGCTCACCCGAGGGAGGGATTCAGTACTTC
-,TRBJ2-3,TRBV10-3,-,CAISEGDTQYF,TGTGCCATCAGTGAAGGAGATACGCAGTATTTT
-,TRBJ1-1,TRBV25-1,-,CASSHRGNTEAFF,TGTGCCAGCAGCCACCGGGGGAACACTGAAGCTTTCTTT
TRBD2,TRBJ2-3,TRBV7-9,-,CASSLWTSGDTQYF,TGTGCCAGCAGCTTATGGACTAGTGGGGATACGCAGTATTTT
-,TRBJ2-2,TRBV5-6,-,CASSYLEAGELFF,TGTGCCAGCAGCTATTTGGAGGCCGGGGAGCTGTTTTTT
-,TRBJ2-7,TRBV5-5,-,CASSIFGAYEQYF,TGTGCCAGCAGCATCTTCGGGGCCTACGAGCAGTACTTC
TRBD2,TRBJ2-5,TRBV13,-,CASSPVRTSGREQETQYF,TGTGCCAGCAGCCCCGTACGGACTAGCGGGAGGGAACAAGAGACCCAGTACTTC
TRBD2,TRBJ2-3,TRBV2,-,CAILTSGGAPDTQYF,TGTGCCATCCTGACTAGCGGAGGGGCCCCAGATACGCAGTATTTT
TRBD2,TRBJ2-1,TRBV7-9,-,CASSPVAGGRYNEQFF,TGTGCCAGCAGCCCAGTAGCGGGAGGGAGATACAATGAGCAGTTCTTC
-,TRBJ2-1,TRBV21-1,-,CASSRGTGSDEQFF,TGTGCCAGCAGCAGAGGGACAGGGAGCGATGAGCAGTTCTTC
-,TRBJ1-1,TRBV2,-,CASTDSRNMNTEAFF,TGTGCCAGCACCGATAGTCGGAACATGAACACTGAAGCTTTCTTT
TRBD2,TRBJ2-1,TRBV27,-,CASSPGTSGRYEQFF,TGTGCCAGCAGTCCCGGGACTAGCGGGAGATATGAGCAGTTCTTC
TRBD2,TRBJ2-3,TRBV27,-,CASSLFSGRVTDTQYF,TGTGCCAGCAGTTTATTTAGCGGGAGGGTAACAGATACGCAGTATTTT
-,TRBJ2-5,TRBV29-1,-,CSVEFGREYQETQYF,TGCAGCGTTGAATTCGGCAGAGAGTACCAAGAGACCCAGTACTTC
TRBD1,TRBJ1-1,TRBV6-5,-,CASSWGQLNTEAFF,TGTGCCAGCAGTTGGGGACAGCTGAACACTGAAGCTTTCTTT
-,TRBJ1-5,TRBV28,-,CASSLQGTSNQPQHF,TGTGCCAGCAGTCTCCAGGGAACTAGCAATCAGCCCCAGCATTTT
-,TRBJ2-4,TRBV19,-,CASSIGNIQYF,TGTGCCAGTAGTATCGGAAACATTCAGTACTTC
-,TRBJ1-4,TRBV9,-,CASSVGRVTNEKLFF,TGTGCCAGCAGCGTAGGACGGGTAACTAATGAAAAACTGTTTTTT
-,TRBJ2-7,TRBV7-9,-,CASSSHFAGADEQYF,TGTGCCAGCAGCTCCCACTTCGCAGGGGCGGACGAGCAGTACTTC
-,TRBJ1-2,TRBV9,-,CASSVEQGYGYTF,TGTGCCAGCAGCGTTGAGCAGGGCTACGGCTACACCTTC
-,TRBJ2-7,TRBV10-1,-,CASSARGGGLNEQYF,TGCGCCAGCAGCGCCCGAGGAGGGGGCCTAAACGAGCAGTACTTC
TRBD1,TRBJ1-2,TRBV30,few,CAWAGGNYGYTF,TGTGCCTGGGCAGGGGGCAACTATGGCTACACCTTC
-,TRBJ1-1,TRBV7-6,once,CASSLGPVDTAEAFF,TGTGCCAGCAGCTTAGGTCCGGTTGACACAGCTGAAGCTTTCTTT
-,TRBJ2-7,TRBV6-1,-,CASSDWVYEQYF,TGTGCCAGCAGTGATTGGGTCTACGAGCAGTACTTC
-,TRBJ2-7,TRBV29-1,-,CSVVTDNSYEQYF,TGCAGCGTCGTTACAGATAACTCCTACGAGCAGTACTTC
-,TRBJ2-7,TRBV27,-,CASSLLALVFYEQYF,TGTGCCAGCAGTTTACTAGCCTTAGTATTCTACGAGCAGTACTTC
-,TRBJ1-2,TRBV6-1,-,CASSDSDYGYTF,TGTGCCAGCAGTGACAGTGACTATGGCTACACCTTC
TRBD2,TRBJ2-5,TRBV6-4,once,CASSEEVREGRETQYF,TGTGCCAGCAGTGAAGAGGTGCGGGAGGGGAGGGAGACCCAGTACTTC
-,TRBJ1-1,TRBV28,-,CASSLLGMNTEAFF,TGTGCCAGCAGTCTCCTGGGGATGAACACTGAAGCTTTCTTT
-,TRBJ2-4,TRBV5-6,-,CASSLVSEEIQYF,TGTGCCAGCAGCTTGGTCAGCGAAGAGATTCAGTACTTC
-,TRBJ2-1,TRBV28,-,CASSFRSSYNEQFF,TGTGCCAGCAGTTTCAGGAGCTCCTACAATGAGCAGTTCTTC
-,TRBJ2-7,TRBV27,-,CASSSLQGDEQYF,TGTGCCAGCAGTTCTCTGCAGGGTGACGAGCAGTACTTC
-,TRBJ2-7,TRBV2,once,CASSEVRESLVRQYF,TGTGCCAGCAGTGAAGTGCGGGAAAGTTTAGTTCGGCAGTACTTC
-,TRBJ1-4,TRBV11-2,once,CASRDRATDEKLFF,TGTGCCAGCAGGGACCGGGCCACCGATGAAAAACTGTTTTTT
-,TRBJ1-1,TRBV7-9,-,CASSLVEGAEAFF,TGTGCCAGCAGCTTAGTGGAGGGGGCTGAAGCTTTCTTT